Listed below are T cell receptor beta chains from one sample, sequenced in a study of CD8 T cells in ankylosing spondylitis. TCRdb processed the 5' RACE reads anew with MiXCR; each CDR3 protein has one entry. The sample has 200,000 to 300,000 distinct CDR3 sequences; roughly 32% are singletons. Sequencing input: blood, either unsorted or a sorted T cell fraction (not recorded which). The receptors derive from a male donor with ankylosing spondylitis or in good health (not recorded which). The CDR3 runs from the conserved cysteine through the conserved F or W. The order of the fields is clone size, J gene, D gene, V gene, CDR3 DNA, CDR3 protein. The D gene is left open where the match is weak. Not all rows give a size; the values are once, few, many and, for expanded clones, a class.

NA TRBJ1-2 NA TRBV6-1 TGTGCCAGCAGCCACCCCGGGAACTATGGCTACACCTTC CASSHPGNYGYTF
NA TRBJ2-5 NA TRBV29-1 TGCAGCGTAGTACCTGCAACGGGACACCTCCAAGAGACCCAGTACTTC CSVVPATGHLQETQYF
NA TRBJ2-7 NA TRBV12-3/TRBV12-4 TGTGCCAGCAGTCTCAGGACAGTATACGAGCAGTACTTC CASSLRTVYEQYF
few TRBJ2-5 NA TRBV6-1 TGTGCCAGCAGGATGGGACGGAAAGAGACCCAGTACTTC CASRMGRKETQYF
many TRBJ2-5 NA TRBV20-1 TGCAGTGCAGTTACGGGCACACAAGAGACCCAGTACTTC CSAVTGTQETQYF
few TRBJ2-3 NA TRBV20-1 TGCAGCCCCGTAAAGGGGGGGACCACAGATACGCAGTATTTT CSPVKGGTTDTQYF
NA TRBJ2-3 NA TRBV20-1 TGCAGTGCCGCGACGATCACAGATACGCAGTATTTT CSAATITDTQYF
NA TRBJ2-5 NA TRBV5-1 TGCGCCAGCAGCTTGTTAGGGTTAGCCCAAGAGACCCAGTACTTC CASSLLGLAQETQYF
few TRBJ2-7 TRBD1 TRBV7-9 TGTGCCAGCAGCACATGGGACAGAGGGTACGAGCAGTACTTC CASSTWDRGYEQYF
NA TRBJ2-5 TRBD2 TRBV4-2 TGTGCCAGCAGCCAAGATTGGAGCGGGGGGGCTTCTGAGACCCAGTACTTC CASSQDWSGGASETQYF